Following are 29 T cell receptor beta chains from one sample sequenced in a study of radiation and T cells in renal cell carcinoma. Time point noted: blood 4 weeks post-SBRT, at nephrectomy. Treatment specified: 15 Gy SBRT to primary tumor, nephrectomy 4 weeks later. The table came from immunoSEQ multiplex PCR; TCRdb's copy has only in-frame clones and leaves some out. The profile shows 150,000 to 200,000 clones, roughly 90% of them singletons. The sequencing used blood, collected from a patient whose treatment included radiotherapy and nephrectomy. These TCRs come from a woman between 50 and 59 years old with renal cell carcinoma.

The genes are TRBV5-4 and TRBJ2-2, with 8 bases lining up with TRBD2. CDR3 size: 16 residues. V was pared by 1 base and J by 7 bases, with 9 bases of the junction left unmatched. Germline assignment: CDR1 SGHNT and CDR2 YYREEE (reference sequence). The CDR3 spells CASSLYGSGGNGELFF. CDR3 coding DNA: TGTGCCAGCAGCTTGTATGGGAGCGGGGGTAACGGGGAGCTGTTTTTT.

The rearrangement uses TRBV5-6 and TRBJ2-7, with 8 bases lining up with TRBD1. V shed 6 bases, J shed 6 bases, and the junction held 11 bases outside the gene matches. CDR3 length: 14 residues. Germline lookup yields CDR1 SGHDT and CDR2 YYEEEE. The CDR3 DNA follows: TGTGCCAGCACTCTAACAGGGGGTGGTTTCGAGCAGTACTTC. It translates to CASTLTGGGFEQYF.

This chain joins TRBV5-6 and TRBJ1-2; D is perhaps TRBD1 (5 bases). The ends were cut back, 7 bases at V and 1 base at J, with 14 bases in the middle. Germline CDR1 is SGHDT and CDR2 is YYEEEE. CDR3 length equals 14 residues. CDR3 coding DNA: TGTGCCAGCCAATCCGGGACCTATAACTATGGCTACACCTTC. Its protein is CASQSGTYNYGYTF.

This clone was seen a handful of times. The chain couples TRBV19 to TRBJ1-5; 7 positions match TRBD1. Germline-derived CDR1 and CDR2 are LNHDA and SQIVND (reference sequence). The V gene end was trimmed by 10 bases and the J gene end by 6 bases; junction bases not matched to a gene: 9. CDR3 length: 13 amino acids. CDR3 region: CATSGGMVQPQHF. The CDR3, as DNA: TGTGCCACCTCAGGGGGGATGGTTCAGCCCCAGCATTTT.

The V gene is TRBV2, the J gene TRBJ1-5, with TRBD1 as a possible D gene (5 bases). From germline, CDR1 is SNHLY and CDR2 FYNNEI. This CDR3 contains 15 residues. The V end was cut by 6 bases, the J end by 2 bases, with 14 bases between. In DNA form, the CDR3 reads TGTGCCAGCAGAATTCAGGGTTTAGGCAATCAGCCCCAGCATTTT. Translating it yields CASRIQGLGNQPQHF.

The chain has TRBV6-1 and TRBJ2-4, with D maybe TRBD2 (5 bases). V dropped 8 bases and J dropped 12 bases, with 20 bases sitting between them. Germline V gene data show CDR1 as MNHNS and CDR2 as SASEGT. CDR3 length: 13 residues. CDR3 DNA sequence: TGTGCCAGCTGCCCCGCGGGCCTCCGGGATCAGTACTTC. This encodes CASCPAGLRDQYF.

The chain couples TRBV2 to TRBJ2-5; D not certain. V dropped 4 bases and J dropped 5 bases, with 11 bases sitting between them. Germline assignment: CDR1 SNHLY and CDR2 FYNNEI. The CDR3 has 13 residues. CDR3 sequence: CASSVRTGETQYF. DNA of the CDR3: TGTGCCAGCAGTGTAAGGACCGGGGAGACCCAGTACTTC.

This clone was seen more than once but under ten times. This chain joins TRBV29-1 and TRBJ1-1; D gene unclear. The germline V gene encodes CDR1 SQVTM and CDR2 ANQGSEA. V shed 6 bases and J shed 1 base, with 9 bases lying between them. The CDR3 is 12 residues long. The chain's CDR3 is CSVHWGNTEAFF. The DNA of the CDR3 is TGCAGCGTACACTGGGGGAACACTGAAGCTTTCTTT.

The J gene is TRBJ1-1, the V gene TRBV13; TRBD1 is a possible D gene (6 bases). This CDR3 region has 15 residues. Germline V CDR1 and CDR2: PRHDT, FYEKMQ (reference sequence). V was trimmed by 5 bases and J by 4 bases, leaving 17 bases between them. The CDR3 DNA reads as TGTGCCAGCAGCCCCACACGGGGGGGGGCCACTGAAGCTTTCTTT. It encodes CASSPTRGGATEAFF.

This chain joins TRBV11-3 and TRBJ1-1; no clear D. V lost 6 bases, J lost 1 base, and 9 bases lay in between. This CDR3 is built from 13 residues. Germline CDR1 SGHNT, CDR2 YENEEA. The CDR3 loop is CASSIEGNTEAFF. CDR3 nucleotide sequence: TGTGCCAGCAGTATTGAGGGGAACACTGAAGCTTTCTTT.

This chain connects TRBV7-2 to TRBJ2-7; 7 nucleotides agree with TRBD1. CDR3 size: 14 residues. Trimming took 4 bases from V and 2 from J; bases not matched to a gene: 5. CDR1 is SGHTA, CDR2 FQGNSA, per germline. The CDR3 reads CASSSTGITYEQYF. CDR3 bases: TGTGCCAGCAGCTCGACAGGGATCACCTACGAGCAGTACTTC.

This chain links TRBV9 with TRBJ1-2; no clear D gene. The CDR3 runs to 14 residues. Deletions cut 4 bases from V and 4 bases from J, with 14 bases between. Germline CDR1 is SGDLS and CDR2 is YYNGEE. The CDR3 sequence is CASSSPSLRYGYTF. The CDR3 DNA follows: TGTGCCAGCAGCTCACCCTCCCTCCGCTATGGCTACACCTTC.

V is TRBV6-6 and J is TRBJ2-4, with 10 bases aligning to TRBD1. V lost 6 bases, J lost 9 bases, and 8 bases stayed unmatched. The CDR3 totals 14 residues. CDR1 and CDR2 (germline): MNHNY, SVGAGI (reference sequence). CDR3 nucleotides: TGTGCCAGCAGATCGACAGGGGGCGCGAGCATTCAGTACTTC. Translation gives CASRSTGGASIQYF.

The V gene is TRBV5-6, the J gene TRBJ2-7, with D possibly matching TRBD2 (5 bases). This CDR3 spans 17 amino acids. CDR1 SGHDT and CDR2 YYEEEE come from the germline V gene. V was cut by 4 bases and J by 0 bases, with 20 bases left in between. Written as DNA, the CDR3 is TGTGCCAGCAGCACACTAATTGACTATCAGAGCTCCTACGAGCAGTACTTC. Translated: CASSTLIDYQSSYEQYF. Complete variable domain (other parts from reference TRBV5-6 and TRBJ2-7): DAGVTQSPTHLIKTRGQQVTLRCSPKSGHDTVSWYQQALGQGPQFIFQYYEEEERQRGNFPDRFSGHQFPNYSSELNVNALLLGDSALYLCASSTLIDYQSSYEQYFGPGTRLTVT.

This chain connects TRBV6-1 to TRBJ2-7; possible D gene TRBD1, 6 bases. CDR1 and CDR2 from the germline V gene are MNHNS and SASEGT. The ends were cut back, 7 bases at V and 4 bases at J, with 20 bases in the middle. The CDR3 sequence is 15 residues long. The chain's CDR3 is CASTTGISYRYEQYF. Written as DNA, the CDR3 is TGTGCCAGCACGACAGGTATCTCCTACAGGTACGAGCAGTACTTC.

The CDR3 bases are TGTGCCAGCTCACCACCGACGGGCCGCTACGAGCAGTACTTC. Amino acid sequence: CASSPPTGRYEQYF. This chain uses TRBV18 with TRBJ2-7, with D uncertain. Germline V gives CDR1 KGHSH, CDR2 LQKENI. The CDR3 sequence is 14 residues long. The V end lost 0 bases, the J end lost 3 bases, and 9 bases lay between the germline ends.

The chain's CDR3 is CASSQQWGRDTQYF. Here the CDR3 DNA reads TGTGCCAGCAGCCAGCAATGGGGGAGGGATACGCAGTATTTT. This chain connects TRBV4-2 to TRBJ2-3; weak D call: TRBD2 (6 bases). Germline-derived CDR1 and CDR2 are LGHNA and YNFKEQ. The CDR3 consists of 14 residues. The germline V and J ends were trimmed by 3 bases and 6 bases, with 13 bases remaining between them.

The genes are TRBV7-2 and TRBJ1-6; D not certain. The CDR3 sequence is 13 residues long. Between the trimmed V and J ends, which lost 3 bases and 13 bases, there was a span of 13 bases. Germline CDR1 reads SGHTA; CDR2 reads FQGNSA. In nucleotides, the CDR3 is TGTGCCAGCAGCTTTTTTTCCCCTGCGCCCCTCCACTTT. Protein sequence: CASSFFSPAPLHF.

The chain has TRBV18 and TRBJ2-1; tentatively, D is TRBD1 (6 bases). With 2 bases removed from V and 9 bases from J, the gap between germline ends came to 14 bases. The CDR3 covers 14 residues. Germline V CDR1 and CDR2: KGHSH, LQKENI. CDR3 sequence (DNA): TGTGCCAGCTCACCAGGACAGCGAGAGGGTGAGCAGTTCTTC. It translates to CASSPGQREGEQFF. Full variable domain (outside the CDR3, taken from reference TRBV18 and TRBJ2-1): NAGVMQNPRHLVRRRGQEARLRCSPMKGHSHVYWYRQLPEEGLKFMVYLQKENIIDESGMPKERFSAEFPKEGPSILRIQQVVRGDSAAYFCASSPGQREGEQFFGPGTRLTVL.

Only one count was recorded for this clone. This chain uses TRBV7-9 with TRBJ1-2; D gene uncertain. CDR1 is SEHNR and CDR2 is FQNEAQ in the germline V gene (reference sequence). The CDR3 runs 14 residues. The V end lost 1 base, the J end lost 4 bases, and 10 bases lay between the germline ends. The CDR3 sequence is CASSLEEVFYGYTF. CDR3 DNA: TGTGCCAGCAGCTTAGAAGAGGTCTTCTATGGCTACACCTTC.

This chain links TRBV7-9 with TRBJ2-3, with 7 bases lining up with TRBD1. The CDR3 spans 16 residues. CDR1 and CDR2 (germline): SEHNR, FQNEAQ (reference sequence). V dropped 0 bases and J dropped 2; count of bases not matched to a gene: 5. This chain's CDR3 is CASSLAEGANTDTQYF. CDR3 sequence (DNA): TGTGCCAGCAGCTTAGCTGAGGGGGCGAACACAGATACGCAGTATTTT. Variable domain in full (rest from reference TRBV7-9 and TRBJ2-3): DTGVSQNPRHKITKRGQNVTFRCDPISEHNRLYWYRQTLGQGPEFLTYFQNEAQLEKSRLLSDRFSAERPKGSFSTLEIQRTEQGDSAMYLCASSLAEGANTDTQYFGPGTRLTVL.

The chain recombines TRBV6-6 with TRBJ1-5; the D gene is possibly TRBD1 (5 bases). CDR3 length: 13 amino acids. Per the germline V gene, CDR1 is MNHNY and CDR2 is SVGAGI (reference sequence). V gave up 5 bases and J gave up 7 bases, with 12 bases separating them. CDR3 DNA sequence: TGTGCCAGCAGTCGGGACGAAAGGCAGCCCCAGCATTTT. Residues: CASSRDERQPQHF.

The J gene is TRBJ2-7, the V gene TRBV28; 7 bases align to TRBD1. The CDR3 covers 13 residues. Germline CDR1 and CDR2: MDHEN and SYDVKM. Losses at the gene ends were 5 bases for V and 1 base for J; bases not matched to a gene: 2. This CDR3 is CASSRQGSYEQYF. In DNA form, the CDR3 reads TGTGCCAGCAGTCGACAGGGTTCCTACGAGCAGTACTTC.

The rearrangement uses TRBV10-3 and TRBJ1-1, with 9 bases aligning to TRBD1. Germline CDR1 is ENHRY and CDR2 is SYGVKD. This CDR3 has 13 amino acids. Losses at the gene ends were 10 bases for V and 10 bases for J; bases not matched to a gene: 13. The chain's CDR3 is CATQPGQGAGAFF. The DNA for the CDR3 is TGTGCCACTCAACCGGGACAGGGAGCAGGAGCTTTCTTT.

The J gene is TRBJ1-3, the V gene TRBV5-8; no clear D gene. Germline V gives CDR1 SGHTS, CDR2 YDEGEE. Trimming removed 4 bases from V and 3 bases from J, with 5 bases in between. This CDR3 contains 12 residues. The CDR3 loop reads CASSRGGNTIYF. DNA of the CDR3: TGTGCCAGCAGCCGCGGTGGAAACACCATATATTTT.

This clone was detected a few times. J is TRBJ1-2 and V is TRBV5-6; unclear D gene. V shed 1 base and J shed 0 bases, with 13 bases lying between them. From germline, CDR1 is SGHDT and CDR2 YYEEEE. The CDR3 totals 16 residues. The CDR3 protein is CASSLSLIIPNYGYTF. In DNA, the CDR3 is TGTGCCAGCAGCTTGAGTCTCATAATCCCTAACTATGGCTACACCTTC.

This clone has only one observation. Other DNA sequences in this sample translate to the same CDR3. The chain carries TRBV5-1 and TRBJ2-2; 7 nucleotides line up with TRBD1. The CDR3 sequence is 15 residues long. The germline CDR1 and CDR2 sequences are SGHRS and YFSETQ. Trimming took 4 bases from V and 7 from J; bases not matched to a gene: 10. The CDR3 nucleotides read TGCGCCAGCAGCCTTGACAGGGTACGGAGCGGGGAGCTGTTTTTT. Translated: CASSLDRVRSGELFF.

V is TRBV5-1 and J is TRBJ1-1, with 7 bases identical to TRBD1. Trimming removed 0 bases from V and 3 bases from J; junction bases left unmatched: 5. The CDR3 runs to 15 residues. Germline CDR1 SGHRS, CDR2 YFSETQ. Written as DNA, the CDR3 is TGCGCCAGCAGCTTGGTGGGCAGGGGGGACACTGAAGCTTTCTTT. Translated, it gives CASSLVGRGDTEAFF. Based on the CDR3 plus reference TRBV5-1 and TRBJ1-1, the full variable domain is KAGVTQTPRYLIKTRGQQVTLSCSPISGHRSVSWYQQTPGQGLQFLFEYFSETQRNKGNFPGRFSGRQFSNSRSEMNVSTLELGDSALYLCASSLVGRGDTEAFFGQGTRLTVV.

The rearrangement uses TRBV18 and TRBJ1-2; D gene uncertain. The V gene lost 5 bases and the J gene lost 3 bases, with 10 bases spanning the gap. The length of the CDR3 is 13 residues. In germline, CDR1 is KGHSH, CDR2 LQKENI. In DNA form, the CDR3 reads TGTGCCAGCTCAGCTGGGAGAGACTATGGCTACACCTTC. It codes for CASSAGRDYGYTF.